These 9 T cell receptor beta chains share one sample of origin, sequenced in a study of CDR3 diversity in severe acne. TCRdb re-derived calls from the PCR reads in MiXCR, one entry per CDR3 protein. The sample contains more than 70,000 distinct CDR3 sequences, approximately 49% of which appear only once. Sequencing input: blood. These receptor sequences come from a male donor with severe acne vulgaris.

On this clonotype itself: This may be a read error, as it is one base from a much larger clone. The CDR3 end shows no conserved phenylalanine or tryptophan, and so a read error is likely. The chain uses TRBV12-3 or TRBV12-4 and TRBJ1-2, with D perhaps TRBD1 (5 bases). Trimming pared 6 bases from V and 2 bases from J, leaving 7 bases between. The CDR3 has 12 amino acids. Here the CDR3 reads CASSRDNYGYTL. CDR3 bases: TGTGCCAGCAGCCGGGACAACTATGGCTACACCCTC.

The rearrangement uses TRBV25-1 and TRBJ1-1; no clear D gene. The CDR3 totals 13 residues. V lost 4 bases to trimming and J lost 0 bases, with 6 bases between them. CDR1 is MGHDK and CDR2 is SYGVNS in the germline V gene. The CDR3 loop reads CASSGSMNTEAFF. In DNA, the CDR3 is TGTGCCAGCAGTGGCAGCATGAACACTGAAGCTTTCTTT.

Relative to its sample, this clonotype is medium-sized (0.01 to 0.1%). V gene TRBV20-1 combines with J gene TRBJ1-4; D may be TRBD1 (6 bases). Germline lookup yields CDR1 DFQATT and CDR2 SNEGSKA (reference sequence). This CDR3 is built from 15 residues. V lost 3 bases and J lost 4, with 15 bases in between. The CDR3: CSARVWTADNEKLFF. Written as DNA, the CDR3 is TGCAGTGCTAGGGTGTGGACAGCGGATAATGAAAAACTGTTTTTT.

V is TRBV14 and J is TRBJ2-7; unclear D gene. This CDR3 has 13 residues. V lost 0 bases to trimming and J lost 2 bases, with 5 bases between them. Germline lookup yields CDR1 SGHDN and CDR2 FVKESK. DNA for the CDR3: TGTGCCAGCAGCCAAGATTGGACCTACGAGCAGTACTTC. Translating it yields CASSQDWTYEQYF.

The J gene is TRBJ1-2, the V gene TRBV10-3; a possible D gene is TRBD1 (5 bases). This CDR3 region has 17 residues. Germline loops: CDR1 ENHRY, CDR2 SYGVKD. The ends were cut back, 6 bases at V and 4 bases at J, with 24 bases in the middle. CDR3 in DNA: TGTGCCATCAGCACTCCGGGGCTTCAGGGAAATTCCTATGGCTACACCTTC. It translates to CAISTPGLQGNSYGYTF.

The chain joins TRBV2 to TRBJ1-2; 8 positions match TRBD1. V lost 5 bases, J lost 0 bases, and 5 bases stayed unmatched. The CDR3 spans 15 residues. Germline V lookup: CDR1 SNHLY, CDR2 FYNNEI. The CDR3 coding sequence is TGTGCCAGCAGTCAAGGACAGGGCTCTAACTATGGCTACACCTTC. Translation gives CASSQGQGSNYGYTF.

The J gene is TRBJ1-2, the V gene TRBV4-1, with 8 bases aligning to TRBD1. J gave up 3 bases and V 4 bases, and 4 bases lay outside the gene matches. CDR1 and CDR2 from the germline V gene are MGHRA and YSYEKL. CDR3 length: 14 amino acids. The CDR3 loop is CASSRQTGDYGYTF. CDR3 coding DNA: TGCGCCAGCAGCCGGCAGACAGGGGACTATGGCTACACCTTC.

The chain is built from TRBV19 and TRBJ2-5, with TRBD2 matching 7 bases. V lost 4 bases, J lost 0 bases, and 8 bases stayed unmatched. The CDR3 has 16 residues. Per germline, CDR1 LNHDA and CDR2 SQIVND (reference sequence). CDR3: CASSSGGSRYQETQYF. CDR3 in DNA: TGTGCCAGTAGTAGTGGCGGGAGCCGGTACCAAGAGACCCAGTACTTC.

The chain has TRBV14 and TRBJ2-1, with D uncertain. Germline-derived CDR1 and CDR2 are SGHDN and FVKESK. The V gene lost 4 bases and the J gene lost 3 bases, with 7 bases spanning the gap. The CDR3 spans 13 residues. The CDR3 region is CASSPLVYNEQFF. The CDR3, as DNA: TGTGCCAGCAGCCCTTTGGTCTACAATGAGCAGTTCTTC.